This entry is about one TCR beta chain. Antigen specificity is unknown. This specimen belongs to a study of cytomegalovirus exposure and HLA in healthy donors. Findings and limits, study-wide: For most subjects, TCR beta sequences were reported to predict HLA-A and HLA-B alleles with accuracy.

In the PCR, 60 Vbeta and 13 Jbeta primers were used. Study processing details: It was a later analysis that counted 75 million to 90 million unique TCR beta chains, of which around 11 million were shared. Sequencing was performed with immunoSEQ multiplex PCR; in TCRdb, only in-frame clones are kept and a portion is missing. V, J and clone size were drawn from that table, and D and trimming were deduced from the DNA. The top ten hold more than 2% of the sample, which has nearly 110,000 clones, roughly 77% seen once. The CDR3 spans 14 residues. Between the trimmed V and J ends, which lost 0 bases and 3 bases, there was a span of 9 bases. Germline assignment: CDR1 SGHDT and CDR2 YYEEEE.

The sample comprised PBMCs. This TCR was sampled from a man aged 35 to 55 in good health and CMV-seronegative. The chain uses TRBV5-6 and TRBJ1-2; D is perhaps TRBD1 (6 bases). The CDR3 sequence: CASSLAQGYYGYTF. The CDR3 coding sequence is TGTGCCAGCAGCTTGGCCCAGGGGTACTATGGCTACACCTTC.